The clone carrying this T cell receptor beta chain was seen just once. These data belong to a study of CD8+CD57+ T cells in acquired aplastic anemia. Genomic DNA templated the TCR beta VDJ and CDR3 profiling. Each CDR3 protein gets one entry after TCRdb re-called the reads with MiXCR. The profile shows about half a million distinct CDR3 sequences, around 30% of them singletons. Germline V gene data show CDR1 as MNHEY and CDR2 as SMNVEV (reference sequence). This CDR3 spans 16 amino acids. The J segment lost 6 bases and the V segment lost 0 bases, leaving 7 bases of the junction unmatched. The patients chosen for sequencing had shown expansion of CD8+CD57+ cells (detected by flow cytometry).

The receptor was derived from a human donor with aplastic anemia. Specimen: sorted CD4+, CD8+, or CD8+CD57+ T cells (not recorded which) from PBMCs. The chain carries TRBV27 and TRBJ1-5; the match to TRBD1 covers 8 bases. The chain's CDR3 is CASSLSGTGGGQPQHF. CDR3 bases: TGTGCCAGCAGTTTATCCGGGACAGGCGGGGGTCAGCCCCAGCATTTT.